These 22 T cell receptor beta chains were all obtained from the same sample, sequenced in a study of Tregs in tolerant kidney transplant recipients. Produced via immunoSEQ multiplex PCR; TCRdb's table is partial and in-frame only. The table for this sample gives more than 30,000 clones. Sequenced material: CD8+ T cells from blood, taken before the transplant. The receptors shown here come from a human donor who received a combined kidney and bone marrow transplant.

On this clone itself: The read ends 3 residues shy of where the CDR3 ends; the end is completed using the germline J gene. The chain has TRBV19 and TRBJ1-2, with TRBD1 matching 7 bases. The CDR3 is made up of 15 amino acids. V shed 5 bases, J shed 3 bases, and the junction held 9 bases outside the gene matches. Germline CDR1 LNHDA, CDR2 SQIVND (reference sequence). CDR3 bases read: TGTGCCAGTAGTTTATCCGGGACAGACTACTATGGC. Translation gives CASSLSGTDYYG. The full-length CDR3 reads as CASSLSGTDYYGYTF. Drawing the rest from reference TRBV19 and TRBJ1-2, the complete variable domain is DGGITQSPKYLFRKEGQNVTLSCEQNLNHDAMYWYRQDPGQGLRLIYYSQIVNDFQKGDIAEGYSVSREKKESFPLTVTSAQKNPTAFYLCASSLSGTDYYGYTFGSGTRLTVV.

On this clone: The read stops 3 residues short of the end of the CDR3; the missing end is completed from the germline J gene. The chain joins TRBV5-1 to TRBJ2-7, with D possibly TRBD1 on 5 matching bases. Germline V gives CDR1 SGHRS, CDR2 YFSETQ. V lost 5 bases and J 4 bases, leaving 19 bases between the germline ends. The CDR3 totals 15 residues. CDR3 amino acids: CASRGPGAGIYEQYF. The CDR3 DNA, read in part, is TGCGCCAGCAGAGGGCCTGGGGCAGGGATATACGAG.

A note on this clone: The CDR3 end lies 3 residues beyond the end of the read and is filled in from the germline J gene. The rearrangement joins TRBV4-2 to TRBJ1-5; no firm D call. The V end was cut by 0 bases, the J end by 0 bases, with 9 bases between. CDR1 and CDR2 (germline): LGHNA, YNFKEQ. CDR3 length: 16 amino acids. CDR3 loop: CASSQDHTFSNQPQHF. Incomplete CDR3 DNA: TGTGCCAGCAGCCAAGACCACACCTTTAGCAATCAGCCC.

Concerning this clone: The DNA ends 3 residues before the CDR3 does, and the rest of the CDR3 is filled in from the germline J gene. V is TRBV7-1 and J is TRBJ2-2; D is uncertain. TRBV7-1 is designated an ORF whose function remains uncertain. The CDR3 is 20 residues long. V lost 3 bases to trimming and J lost 0 bases, with 23 bases between them. CDR3 residues: CASSSHRALSSQTNTGELFF. The part of the CDR3 DNA that was read is TGTGCCAGCAGCTCCCATAGGGCCCTTAGTAGTCAAACGAACACCGGGGAG.

In regard to this clone: The DNA ends 3 residues before the CDR3 does, and the rest of the CDR3 is filled in from the germline J gene. The chain recombines TRBV28 with TRBJ2-1; D might be TRBD2 (5 bases). From germline, CDR1 is MDHEN and CDR2 SYDVKM. The CDR3 runs to 16 residues. Trimming stripped 4 bases from V and 4 bases from J, with 17 bases between. The CDR3 region is CASSYRGLSRYNEQFF. The CDR3 DNA, read in part, is TGTGCCAGCAGTTACCGCGGGCTTTCACGATACAATGAG.

With regard to this clone: The CDR3 end lies 3 residues beyond the end of the read and is filled in from the germline J gene. The chain uses TRBV7-9 and TRBJ2-5; TRBD1 is a possible D gene (5 bases). Germline V lookup: CDR1 SEHNR, CDR2 FQNEAQ (reference sequence). The CDR3 extends over 13 amino acids. Deletions cut 4 bases from V and 3 bases from J, with 9 bases between. CDR3 amino acids: CASSSPREETQYF. The DNA read from the CDR3 is TGTGCCAGCAGCTCCCCCAGGGAAGAGACC.

Regarding this clone: The read ends 3 residues shy of where the CDR3 ends; the end is completed using the germline J gene. The chain combines TRBV2 with TRBJ2-1, with 11 nucleotides matching TRBD1. The CDR3 is 17 residues long. Germline V lookup: CDR1 SNHLY, CDR2 FYNNEI. V dropped 5 bases and J dropped 4; count of bases not matched to a gene: 10. CDR3 DNA (partial): TGTGCCAGCAGTAGGAGAGGACAGGGGGCGGGTTACAATGAG. Protein product: CASSRRGQGAGYNE. The whole CDR3 protein reads CASSRRGQGAGYNEQFF.

Points on this clone: Read sequence stops 3 residues before the CDR3 end, and the germline J gene provides the missing end. The gene calls are TRBV6-2 or TRBV6-3 and TRBJ2-3; a weak D match, TRBD2 (6 bases). V was clipped by 1 base and J by 3 bases, with 11 bases between them. The CDR3 totals 15 residues. Germline V gene lookup returns CDR1 MNHEY and CDR2 SVGEGT. CDR3 loop: CASSYWQGGTDTQYF. The CDR3 DNA, read in part, is TGTGCCAGCAGTTACTGGCAGGGAGGAACAGATACG.

Concerning this clone itself: The CDR3 end is not reached by the read, which stops 3 residues before it; the germline J gene fills it in. The chain uses TRBV5-1 and TRBJ2-1; 8 bases map to TRBD2. CDR1 and CDR2 from the germline V gene are SGHRS and YFSETQ. Trimming took 4 bases from V and 6 from J; bases not matched to a gene: 15. The CDR3 is 17 amino acids. The sequenced CDR3 bases are TGCGCCAGCAGCGCCCGGACACGGGAGGGCCTCGGCAATGAG. Translating gives CASSARTREGLGNE. The whole CDR3 protein reads CASSARTREGLGNEQFF.

On this clone: Coverage ceases 3 residues before the CDR3 finishes, and the germline J gene fills in the end. The chain has TRBV7-9 and TRBJ1-4; the D gene is possibly TRBD1 (5 bases). The CDR3 is 13 amino acids. Per germline, CDR1 SEHNR and CDR2 FQNEAQ (reference sequence). V lost 4 bases to trimming and J lost 8 bases, with 11 bases between them. CDR3 DNA, as far as it was read: TGTGCCAGCAGCTCGGGGGAACGCGAAAAA. It yields the protein CASSSGEREK. The entire CDR3 is CASSSGEREKLFF.

As to this clone: The read halts 3 residues ahead of the CDR3 end, with the missing end drawn from the germline J gene. The chain couples TRBV6-4 to TRBJ2-1; 12 bases agree with TRBD2. Germline-derived CDR1 and CDR2 are MRHNA and SNTAGT. The CDR3 runs to 16 residues. The trim removed 5 bases at V and 2 bases at J, leaving 4 bases unmatched. CDR3 bases read: TGTGCCAGCAGTCTCGGACTAGCGGGACCCTACAATGAG. It codes for CASSLGLAGPYNE. The whole CDR3 protein reads CASSLGLAGPYNEQFF.

Remarks on this clone: The read terminates 3 residues before the CDR3 end, so the remaining end is supplied by the germline J gene. The gene calls are TRBV6-2 or TRBV6-3 and TRBJ2-3; tentatively, D is TRBD2 (6 bases). The CDR3 runs to 16 residues. V lost 0 bases to trimming and J lost 6 bases, with 16 bases between them. Germline CDR1 MNHEY, CDR2 SVGEGT. CDR3 residues: CASSYSGTFLTDTQYF. The covered CDR3 bases are TGTGCCAGCAGTTACTCGGGGACTTTCCTCACGGATACG.

The sequenced part of the CDR3 DNA is TGTGCCAGTAGTTCCCGACTAGGGCACACTGAA. Translating gives CASSSRLGHTE. The full CDR3 protein reads CASSSRLGHTEAFF. The chain combines TRBV19 with TRBJ1-1; no reliable D call. The read is 3 residues too short to cover the CDR3 end, so that end is filled in from the germline J gene. V was trimmed by 5 bases and J by 3 bases, leaving 13 bases between them. The CDR3 has 14 residues. Germline V gene sequence: CDR1 LNHDA, CDR2 SQIVND (reference sequence).

CDR3 sequence reads: CSVAGGFTEAFF. Incomplete CDR3 DNA: TGCAGCGTAGCAGGGGGCTTCACTGAA. The rearrangement links TRBV29-1 to TRBJ1-1, with 8 nucleotides matching TRBD1. The read falls 3 residues short of the CDR3 end, and the missing part is taken from the germline J gene. There are 12 residues in the CDR3. The V gene's germline CDR1 is SQVTM and CDR2 ANQGSEA. V lost 6 bases and J lost 4; bases outside the gene matches: 4.

Remarks on this clone: The CDR3 extends 3 residues past the end of the read, so its final part is completed from the germline J gene. The sample holds other DNA sequences that translate to the same CDR3. The chain combines TRBV19 with TRBJ2-7, with D perhaps TRBD2 (5 bases). The CDR3 totals 13 residues. Trimming removed 0 bases at V and 4 bases at J, with 7 bases between. CDR1 LNHDA and CDR2 SQIVND come from the germline V gene (reference sequence). CDR3 protein: CASSIDRGYEQYF. CDR3 DNA (partial): TGTGCCAGTAGTATAGACCGGGGATACGAG.

Worth noting for this clone: Read sequence stops 3 residues before the CDR3 end, and the germline J gene provides the missing end. The genes are TRBV29-1 and TRBJ1-1; no clear D. Germline loops: CDR1 SQVTM, CDR2 ANQGSEA. CDR3 length equals 10 residues. The CDR3 DNA, read in part, is TGCAGCGTTGGTCCGGTCGAA. This translates into CSVGPVE. The full-length CDR3 reads as CSVGPVEAFF.

Points on this clone: The observed sequence ends 3 residues before the CDR3 terminus, with the missing tail filled in from the germline J gene. The chain combines TRBV19 with TRBJ2-1; possibly TRBD1 for D (6 bases). CDR1 LNHDA and CDR2 SQIVND come from the germline V gene (reference sequence). Trimming pared 7 bases from V and 0 bases from J, leaving 13 bases between. This CDR3 contains 15 residues. The CDR3: CASTFGTPSYNEQFF. The CDR3 bases that were read are TGTGCCAGTACATTTGGGACACCCTCCTACAATGAG.

As to this clone: The CDR3 end is not reached by the read, which stops 3 residues before it; the germline J gene fills it in. V is TRBV7-8 and J is TRBJ2-1; 11 bases are shared with TRBD2. The germline V gene has CDR1 SGHVS and CDR2 FQNEAQ. The V and J ends lost 0 bases and 2 bases, in that order; junction bases with no gene match: 3. There are 17 residues in the CDR3. CDR3 sequence reads: CASSLAASGGPYNEQFF. CDR3 bases read: TGTGCCAGCAGCTTAGCGGCTAGCGGGGGGCCCTACAATGAG.

As to this clone: Read sequence stops 3 residues before the CDR3 end, and the germline J gene provides the missing end. The chain links TRBV11-2 to TRBJ2-1; TRBD2 matches 7 bases. The CDR3 totals 15 residues. Unmatched junction bases numbered 12, after V lost 5 bases and J lost 8 bases. Looked up from germline, CDR1 is SGHAT and CDR2 is FQNNGV. CDR3 in amino acids: CASSPILREWDEQFF. The sequenced part of the CDR3 DNA is TGTGCCAGCAGCCCAATCTTGCGGGAGTGGGATGAG. Looking up the rest from reference TRBV11-2 and TRBJ2-1 gives the full variable domain: EAGVAQSPRYKIIEKRQSVAFWCNPISGHATLYWYQQILGQGPKLLIQFQNNGVVDDSQLPKDRFSAERLKGVDSTLKIQPAKLEDSAVYLCASSPILREWDEQFFGPGTRLTVL.

As regards this clone: The read halts 3 residues ahead of the CDR3 end, with the missing end drawn from the germline J gene. The chain has TRBV20-1 and TRBJ2-1, with D possibly being TRBD1 or TRBD2 (5 bases each). The germline V gene has CDR1 DFQATT and CDR2 SNEGSKA (reference sequence). The CDR3 sequence is 17 residues long. Trimming took 3 bases from V and 2 from J, leaving 20 bases between them. The part of the CDR3 DNA that was read is TGCAGTGCTAGTAGGTTGGGGTACGAGGGGCCCTACAATGAG. As protein: CSASRLGYEGPYNE. The whole CDR3 sequence is CSASRLGYEGPYNEQFF.

Regarding this clone: Read sequence stops 3 residues before the CDR3 end, and the germline J gene provides the missing end. The J gene is TRBJ2-1, the V gene TRBV20-1; D not resolved. Germline V gives CDR1 DFQATT, CDR2 SNEGSKA (reference sequence). The CDR3 loop spans 15 amino acids. The V end was cut by 0 bases, the J end by 4 bases, with 13 bases between. The DNA read from the CDR3 is TGCAGTGCTAGAGATAGGGTAACCGGATACAATGAG. This gives the protein CSARDRVTGYNE. The CDR3, in full, reads CSARDRVTGYNEQFF.

With respect to this clone: The CDR3 is cut off 3 residues early in the read; its end comes from the germline J gene. The rearrangement uses TRBV20-1 and TRBJ2-3; 9 bases align to TRBD2. Germline V CDR1 and CDR2: DFQATT, SNEGSKA (reference sequence). This CDR3 has 14 amino acids. V trimming: 3 bases; J trimming: 2 bases; junction bases outside the gene matches: 3. CDR3 DNA, as far as it was read: TGCAGTGCTAGCGCTAGCGGGGCCACAGATACG. This codes for CSASASGATDT. The complete CDR3 reads CSASASGATDTQYF.